Given below is one T cell receptor beta chain in context. What it recognizes is unknown. The V gene's germline CDR1 is LGHNA and CDR2 YSLEER. V lost 0 bases, J lost 7 bases, and 15 bases lay in between. The CDR3 runs to 15 residues. Noted treatment: approximately nine-day PBMC culture with coronavirus spike peptide pools or control peptides (ViraFEST assay). Per-well cultures of two million PBMCs received around 9.9 IU/ml IL-2 and around 10 ug/ml peptide pools. The sample originates from a study of vaccination and CD4 T cells after COVID-19. On the study more broadly: Cells received overlapping spike peptides from SARS-CoV-2, HCoV-NL63, HCoV-OC43 and HCoV-229E as stimulation. Overall study results and limits: Although the median of SARS-CoV-2-reactive clonotypes rose from 21 to 38, the change was not significant.

At the Johns Hopkins FTIC core, DNA taken from cultured CD4+ T cells was sequenced by way of the Oncomine TCR Beta short-read assay. TCRdb re-called the PCR reads with MiXCR, one entry per CDR3 protein. This table has 14,000 or so distinct CDR3 sequences, roughly three fifths appearing once. Source material: CD4+ T cells from blood, cultured in vitro. The TCR was taken from a human donor who had recovered from COVID-19. V is TRBV4-3 and J is TRBJ1-2; tentatively, D is TRBD1 (6 bases). In nucleotides, the CDR3 is TGCGCCAGCAGCCAAGAACCAGGGGCCGCTGGTGGCTACACCTTC. Its protein product is CASSQEPGAAGGYTF.